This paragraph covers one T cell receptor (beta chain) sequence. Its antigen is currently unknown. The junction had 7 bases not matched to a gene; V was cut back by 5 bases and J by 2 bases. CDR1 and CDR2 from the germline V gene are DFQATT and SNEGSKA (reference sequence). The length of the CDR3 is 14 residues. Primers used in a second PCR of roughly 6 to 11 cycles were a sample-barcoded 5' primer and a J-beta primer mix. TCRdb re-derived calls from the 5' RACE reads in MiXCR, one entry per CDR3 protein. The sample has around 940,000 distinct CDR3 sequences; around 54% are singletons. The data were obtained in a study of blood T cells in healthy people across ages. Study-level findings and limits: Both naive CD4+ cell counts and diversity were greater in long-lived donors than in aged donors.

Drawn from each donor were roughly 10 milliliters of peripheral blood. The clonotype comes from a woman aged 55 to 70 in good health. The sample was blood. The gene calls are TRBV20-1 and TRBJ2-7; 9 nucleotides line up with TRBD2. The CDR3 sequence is CSAAGSGSAYEQYF. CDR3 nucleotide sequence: TGCAGTGCTGCTGGTAGCGGGAGTGCCTACGAGCAGTACTTC.